The clone carrying this T cell receptor beta chain was counted at least ten times. From the 5' RACE reads, TCRdb called clonotypes with MiXCR, one entry per CDR3 protein. Of around 64,000 distinct CDR3 sequences in the sample, 9.5% to 15% were seen once. The data were taken from a study of neurological immune-mediated disorders. With 6 bases removed from V and 5 bases from J, the gap between germline ends came to 16 bases. This CDR3 has 14 residues. Germline V lookup: CDR1 MDHEN, CDR2 SYDVKM. The sample taken for sequencing was PBMCs. The gene calls are TRBV28 and TRBJ2-5; D possibly corresponds to TRBD2 (6 bases). The TCR was taken from a woman aged 55-69 years with HTLV-1-associated myelopathy (HAM/TSP). The CDR3 DNA reads TGTGCCAGCAGCCGACATTCTGGGGGGGAGACCCAGTACTTC. It is translated as CASSRHSGGETQYF. Full variable domain (rest looked up from reference TRBV28 and TRBJ2-5): DVKVTQSSRYLVKRTGEKVFLECVQDMDHENMFWYRQDPGLGLRLIYFSYDVKMKEKGDIPEGYSVSREKKERFSLILESASTNQTSMYLCASSRHSGGETQYFGPGTRLLVL.